This is a list of T cell receptor beta chains from one sample in a study of shared clonotypes between healthy human individuals. Assay: immunoSEQ multiplex PCR; the TCRdb copy retains only in-frame clones and omits some. Of roughly 1,800,000 clones listed, about 94% are singletons. Sequencing used naive CD8+ T cells sorted from blood. The receptors come from a man aged 18 to 30 in good health. Both conserved end residues are part of each CDR3. D genes are given only for firm matches. Rows may omit the clone size; those that give it use once, few, many or a size class.

>NA|TRBJ1-2|NA|TRBV5-8
TGTGCCAGCAGCTCTCGGGTTTCTAACTATGGCTACACCTTC
CASSSRVSNYGYTF
>NA|TRBJ1-2|TRBD1|TRBV27
TGTGCCAGCAGTGGGCGGGACAGCCTTAACTATGGCTACACCTTC
CASSGRDSLNYGYTF
>NA|TRBJ2-3|TRBD2|TRBV9
TGTGCCAGCAGCGCTAGCGGGGGGACAGATACGCAGTATTTT
CASSASGGTDTQYF
>NA|TRBJ2-5|TRBD1|TRBV13
TGTGCCAGCAGCTCCCGACCGGACAGGGACCAAGAGACCCAGTACTTC
CASSSRPDRDQETQYF
>NA|TRBJ2-4|NA|TRBV5-1
TGCGCCAGCAGCTTGGATGCAGGGGAGATGAACATTCAGTACTTC
CASSLDAGEMNIQYF
>NA|TRBJ2-7|NA|TRBV27
TGTGCCAGCAGTTTCGGCGGCAGGAGCTCCTACGAGCAGTACTTC
CASSFGGRSSYEQYF
>NA|TRBJ2-1|NA|TRBV7-9
TGTGCCAGCAGCTTAGGGTACAATGAGCAGTTCTTC
CASSLGYNEQFF
>NA|TRBJ1-2|NA|TRBV10-3
TGTGCCATCAGCATGACTTACGAAGTCCTAAACTATGGCTACACCTTC
CAISMTYEVLNYGYTF
>NA|TRBJ2-1|NA|TRBV7-9
TGTGCCAGCGACGGAACTCGGGAGCGGGACAATGAGCAGTTCTTC
CASDGTRERDNEQFF
>NA|TRBJ2-5|TRBD1|TRBV5-3
TGTGCCAGAAGCTGCAAGGGACAGGGGTTGCTGACCCAGTACTTC
CARSCKGQGLLTQYF
>NA|TRBJ1-5|NA|TRBV4-1
TGCGCCAGCAGCCAAGAGGCAGGGTTTACGGGCAATCAGCCCCAGCATTTT
CASSQEAGFTGNQPQHF
>NA|TRBJ1-1|NA|TRBV27
TGTGCCAGCAGTTTATCAGCCGGGGCGGGCACTGAAGCTTTCTTT
CASSLSAGAGTEAFF
>once|TRBJ2-1|NA|TRBV28
TGTGCCAGCAGTTTCCTCCCGGAAGGACCTGCCAAGTTCTTC
CASSFLPEGPAKFF
>NA|TRBJ2-1|NA|TRBV18
TGTGCCAGCTCACCGGAGGCCTACAATGAGCAGTTCTTC
CASSPEAYNEQFF